This T cell receptor beta chain was identified in a study of cytomegalovirus exposure and HLA in healthy donors. To note about this clone: Antigen: not known.

PCR amplification relied on 60 Vbeta primers (plus 13 Jbeta primers). Generated by immunoSEQ multiplex PCR, the TCRdb table keeps only in-frame clones and is missing some. The sample records some 220,000 clones, around 80% being singletons. Study results and caveats: Cytomegalovirus association was assigned to 150 to 200 TCR beta chains.

Germline CDR1 and CDR2: LNHDA and SQIVND (reference sequence). The CDR3 has 15 amino acids. Germline trimming cut 5 bases from V and 1 base from J; bases unmatched to any gene: 4. The gene calls are TRBV19 and TRBJ2-3; 9 bases fit TRBD1. This TCR derives from a woman in her thirties or forties in good health and CMV-seronegative. The material sequenced was PBMCs. CDR3 DNA sequence: TGTGCCAGTAGTGGACAGGGGATTCGCACAGATACGCAGTATTTT. Its translation is CASSGQGIRTDTQYF. Together with reference TRBV19 and TRBJ2-3, the CDR3 gives the full variable domain: DGGITQSPKYLFRKEGQNVTLSCEQNLNHDAMYWYRQDPGQGLRLIYYSQIVNDFQKGDIAEGYSVSREKKESFPLTVTSAQKNPTAFYLCASSGQGIRTDTQYFGPGTRLTVL.